The 27 T cell receptor beta chains in this list originate from one sample, sequenced in a study of metastatic and nonmetastatic thyroid tumors. No patient had received any treatment before thyroid surgery. TCRdb reassembled clones from the PCR reads with MiXCR. This sample has roughly 20,000 clones; roughly 26% occur once, and the top ten carry roughly 13%. The sequencing input was tumor tissue. The receptors stem from a female donor with papillary thyroid cancer or a benign thyroid nodule (not recorded which). Some clones in this sample may be carry-over from other donors' samples.

In its sample, this clone ranks as medium-sized. The chain uses TRBV10-3 and TRBJ2-7; 10 bases line up with TRBD1. CDR3 size: 14 residues. Germline V lookup: CDR1 ENHRY, CDR2 SYGVKD. The V and J ends lost 10 bases and 0 bases, in that order; junction bases with no gene match: 6. CDR3 DNA: TGTGCCACCCGGGACAGGGGAGGCTCCTACGAGCAGTACTTC. Encoded protein: CATRDRGGSYEQYF.

This clone has more than one count but fewer than ten. The V call is TRBV28, the J call TRBJ2-7; 9 bases fit TRBD2. The junction had 13 bases not matched to a gene; V was cut back by 1 base and J by 3 bases. The CDR3 spans 18 residues. From germline, CDR1 is MDHEN and CDR2 SYDVKM. The CDR3 sequence is CASSLLLGLAREGYEQYF. CDR3 DNA sequence: TGTGCCAGCAGTTTATTACTGGGACTAGCAAGAGAGGGCTACGAGCAGTACTTC. Full variable domain (missing parts from reference TRBV28 and TRBJ2-7): DVKVTQSSRYLVKRTGEKVFLECVQDMDHENMFWYRQDPGLGLRLIYFSYDVKMKEKGDIPEGYSVSREKKERFSLILESASTNQTSMYLCASSLLLGLAREGYEQYFGPGTRLTVT.

The genes are TRBV20-1 and TRBJ1-6; 9 bases align to TRBD1. The germline V gene encodes CDR1 DFQATT and CDR2 SNEGSKA (reference sequence). Trimming removed 0 bases from V and 3 bases from J; junction bases left unmatched: 3. CDR3 length equals 16 residues. DNA for the CDR3: TGCAGTGCTAGAGATGGGGACAGGGTCTATAATTCACCCCTCCACTTT. Residues: CSARDGDRVYNSPLHF.

The CDR3, as DNA: TGTGCCAGCAGCTTGCAGGGGTATTCACCCCTCCACTTT. It specifies CASSLQGYSPLHF. V is TRBV11-2 and J is TRBJ1-6; perhaps TRBD1 as D (6 bases). The V end lost 3 bases, the J end lost 8 bases, and 8 bases lay between the germline ends. CDR1 and CDR2 from the germline V gene are SGHAT and FQNNGV. The CDR3 runs to 13 residues.

This clone was seen ten or more times. A much larger clone sits a single nucleotide away, making a read error possible. This specimen includes other DNA sequences encoding the same CDR3. V gene TRBV9 combines with J gene TRBJ1-3; 7 nucleotides line up with TRBD1. This CDR3 contains 15 residues. The germline CDR1 and CDR2 sequences are SGDLS and YYNGEE. CDR3: CASSLTGAFGNTIYF. The CDR3 DNA sequence: TGTGCCAGCAGCCTTACAGGGGCATTCGGAAATACCATATATTTT.

In its sample, this clone was seen many times. The chain employs TRBV5-6 and TRBJ2-7; no definite D call. Trimming cost V 3 bases and J 3 bases, with 7 bases left between them. The length of the CDR3 is 12 residues. Germline CDR1 and CDR2: SGHDT and YYEEEE. The DNA of the CDR3 is TGTGCCAGCAGCTCGAGACGCTACGAGCAGTACTTC. It is translated as CASSSRRYEQYF.

The J gene is TRBJ2-1, the V gene TRBV7-2; D may be TRBD2 (6 bases). This CDR3 is 15 amino acids long. The V gene's germline CDR1 is SGHTA and CDR2 FQGNSA. Trimming removed 0 bases at V and 8 bases at J, with 14 bases between. The CDR3 spells CASSLATGALDEQFF. In DNA form, the CDR3 reads TGTGCCAGCAGCTTAGCAACGGGAGCCCTCGATGAGCAGTTCTTC.

This clone has ten or more counts. The chain joins TRBV5-4 to TRBJ2-7; no clear D. The CDR3 has 13 amino acids. V was clipped by 4 bases and J by 7 bases, with 15 bases between them. CDR1 is SGHNT, CDR2 YYREEE, per germline (reference sequence). CDR3 amino acids: CASSTPQLEEQYF. In DNA form, the CDR3 reads TGTGCCAGCAGCACTCCCCAGTTGGAGGAGCAGTACTTC.

The CDR3 region has the DNA TGTGCCAGCAGCTTAGGTCCAAAGTCTACAGATACGCAGTATTTT. Its translation: CASSLGPKSTDTQYF. The chain links TRBV11-2 to TRBJ2-3; D is unresolved. Between the trimmed V and J ends, which lost 1 base and 3 bases, there was a span of 11 bases. CDR3 length: 15 residues. Germline lookup yields CDR1 SGHAT and CDR2 FQNNGV.

The chain has TRBV20-1 and TRBJ2-1; 7 positions agree with TRBD1. The V and J ends lost 1 base and 12 bases, in that order; junction bases with no gene match: 12. Germline-derived CDR1 and CDR2 are DFQATT and SNEGSKA (reference sequence). This CDR3 region has 14 residues. The DNA of the CDR3 is TGCAGTGCTAGAGCGCTCGGGACAGACCAACGGCAGTTCTTC. Its translation: CSARALGTDQRQFF.

This clone was detected a few times. The chain combines TRBV19 with TRBJ2-2, with 8 bases identical to TRBD1. J lost 4 bases, V lost 6 bases, and 4 bases had no gene match. The CDR3 runs 14 residues. Per germline, CDR1 LNHDA and CDR2 SQIVND (reference sequence). The CDR3 loop is CASRTGEFTGELFF. The DNA of the CDR3 is TGTGCCAGTAGGACAGGGGAGTTCACCGGGGAGCTGTTTTTT.

This clone was seen only a few times. J is TRBJ2-7 and V is TRBV28, with no clear D. This CDR3 is built from 12 residues. CDR1 MDHEN and CDR2 SYDVKM come from the germline V gene. V gave up 6 bases and J gave up 1 base, with 7 bases separating them. CDR3 amino acids: CASRAGSYEQYF. DNA of the CDR3: TGTGCCAGCAGGGCCGGTTCCTACGAGCAGTACTTC.

This clone was seen a few times. V is TRBV12-5 and J is TRBJ2-2; tentatively, D is TRBD1 (6 bases). The germline CDR1 and CDR2 sequences are LGHNT and FRNRAP. CDR3 length: 14 residues. With 9 bases removed from V and 2 bases from J, the gap between germline ends came to 13 bases. The CDR3 spells CASTTGSNTGELFF. Here the CDR3 DNA reads TGTGCTAGCACAACAGGGAGTAACACCGGGGAGCTGTTTTTT.

By sample fraction, this clone is medium-sized. The V and J genes are TRBV12-3 or TRBV12-4 and TRBJ1-5; the match to TRBD1 covers 10 bases. V gave up 6 bases and J gave up 6 bases; unmatched junction bases: 5. The CDR3 runs 14 residues. CDR3 residues: CASSWTGGSQPQHF. The CDR3 DNA reads as TGTGCCAGCAGCTGGACAGGGGGGAGTCAGCCCCAGCATTTT.

This clone has a handful of counts. The CDR3 protein is CASSRDSRNYGYTF. CDR3 nucleotide sequence: TGTGCCAGTTCCAGGGACAGTCGTAACTATGGCTACACCTTC. The chain has TRBV19 and TRBJ1-2; 7 bases are a match to TRBD1. Unmatched junction bases numbered 7, after V lost 8 bases and J lost 1 base. The germline V gene encodes CDR1 LNHDA and CDR2 SQIVND (reference sequence). The CDR3 loop spans 14 amino acids.

In its sample, this clone was seen a few times. The chain is built from TRBV28 and TRBJ1-4, with D perhaps matching TRBD1 (5 bases). The ends were cut back, 3 bases at V and 4 bases at J, with 12 bases in the middle. The V gene's germline CDR1 is MDHEN and CDR2 SYDVKM. There are 15 residues in the CDR3. The CDR3 DNA sequence: TGTGCCAGCAGTTTTGTGACAGAGTTTAATGAAAAACTGTTTTTT. It specifies CASSFVTEFNEKLFF.

In this sample, this clone turned up a few times. The chain links TRBV19 to TRBJ1-3, with D tentatively TRBD1 (5 bases). Per germline, CDR1 LNHDA and CDR2 SQIVND (reference sequence). The CDR3 covers 14 residues. V was pared by 5 bases and J by 1 base, with 9 bases between. CDR3 sequence: CASSYAGSGNTIYF. Written as DNA, the CDR3 is TGTGCCAGTAGTTACGCAGGGTCTGGAAACACCATATATTTT.

The chain uses TRBV6-1 and TRBJ1-1; 11 positions agree with TRBD1. The V segment lost 6 bases and the J segment 5 bases; nucleotides outside the gene matches: 5. Germline loops: CDR1 MNHNS, CDR2 SASEGT. The CDR3 is 14 amino acids. CDR3 in DNA: TGTGCCAGCAGGACCGGGACAGGGGGGACTGAAGCTTTCTTT. As protein: CASRTGTGGTEAFF.

The CDR3 sequence is CASSLLRETGELFF. In DNA form, the CDR3 reads TGCGCCAGCAGCTTACTTAGGGAAACCGGGGAGCTGTTTTTT. The chain is built from TRBV5-1 and TRBJ2-2; D gene uncertain. The CDR3 is made up of 14 amino acids. Trimming removed 2 bases at V and 5 bases at J, with 10 bases between. Germline V gene lookup returns CDR1 SGHRS and CDR2 YFSETQ.

This clone was picked up many times. J is TRBJ2-1 and V is TRBV4-2, with 10 bases that match TRBD1. The germline gives CDR1 LGHNA, CDR2 YNFKEQ. The V segment lost 5 bases and the J segment 8 bases; nucleotides outside the gene matches: 9. The CDR3 has 15 residues. The CDR3 reads CASSIRDRGLDEQFF. DNA for the CDR3: TGTGCCAGCAGCATCCGGGACAGGGGATTGGATGAGCAGTTCTTC.

V gene TRBV28 combines with J gene TRBJ1-5; perhaps TRBD1 as D (6 bases). This CDR3 is built from 15 residues. CDR1 is MDHEN and CDR2 is SYDVKM in the germline V gene. Trimming removed 2 bases at V and 2 bases at J, with 10 bases between. The chain's CDR3 is CASSLSRGRNQPQHF. DNA for the CDR3: TGTGCCAGCAGTTTAAGCAGGGGACGCAATCAGCCCCAGCATTTT.

The gene calls are TRBV11-1 and TRBJ2-7, with TRBD1 identical over 7 bases. The length of the CDR3 is 15 residues. The germline V gene has CDR1 SGHAT and CDR2 FQDESV (reference sequence). Trimming cost V 5 bases and J 4 bases; bases outside gene matches: 11. The DNA for the CDR3 is TGTGCCAGCAGCCCGACACCAGGGGGTAATTACGAGCAGTACTTC. The encoded protein is CASSPTPGGNYEQYF. Full variable domain (missing parts from reference TRBV11-1 and TRBJ2-7): EAEVAQSPRYKITEKSQAVAFWCDPISGHATLYWYRQILGQGPELLVQFQDESVVDDSQLPKDRFSAERLKGVDSTLKIQPAELGDSAMYLCASSPTPGGNYEQYFGPGTRLTVT.

This chain uses TRBV10-2 with TRBJ2-3, with TRBD2 identical over 7 bases. Per germline, CDR1 WSHSY and CDR2 SAAADI. After removal of 7 bases from V and 10 bases from J, the junction contained 14 bases not matched to a gene. The CDR3 spans 14 residues. The CDR3 DNA sequence: TGCGCCAGCACCGGTCTCGGGGGGTCGGCGTCGCAGTATTTT. It translates to CASTGLGGSASQYF.

This clone was observed many times. Being one base from a much bigger clone, this may be a read error. This rearrangement joins TRBV12-3 or TRBV12-4 to TRBJ1-2; 7 bases align to TRBD1. V lost 8 bases and J lost 8; bases outside the gene matches: 8. CDR3 length equals 12 residues. The CDR3 loop is CASGSQGGGYTF. CDR3 coding DNA: TGTGCCAGCGGTTCGCAGGGGGGGGGCTACACCTTC.

A few counts support this clone. The rearrangement joins TRBV19 to TRBJ1-2; D gene ambiguous. The CDR3 loop spans 13 amino acids. V was trimmed by 4 bases and J by 5 bases, leaving 11 bases between them. Per germline, CDR1 LNHDA and CDR2 SQIVND (reference sequence). The CDR3 sequence: CASSTPGGYGYTF. CDR3 sequence (DNA): TGTGCCAGTAGTACCCCCGGAGGGTATGGCTACACCTTC.

This clone was picked up one time. The chain combines TRBV11-2 with TRBJ1-6; D remains ambiguous. V lost 6 bases and J 7 bases, leaving 10 bases between the germline ends. The CDR3 spans 13 residues. From germline, CDR1 is SGHAT and CDR2 FQNNGV. CDR3 nucleotide sequence: TGTGCCAGCAGTCGGGTACAGAATTCACCCCTCCACTTT. The encoded protein is CASSRVQNSPLHF. The variable domain in full, completed from reference TRBV11-2 and TRBJ1-6, reads EAGVAQSPRYKIIEKRQSVAFWCNPISGHATLYWYQQILGQGPKLLIQFQNNGVVDDSQLPKDRFSAERLKGVDSTLKIQPAKLEDSAVYLCASSRVQNSPLHFGNGTRLTVT.

This clone rates as medium-sized. This chain connects TRBV19 to TRBJ2-1; D remains ambiguous. The V gene lost 3 bases and the J gene lost 6 bases, with 15 bases spanning the gap. The CDR3 consists of 15 residues. Per germline, CDR1 LNHDA and CDR2 SQIVND (reference sequence). The CDR3 region has the DNA TGTGCCAGTAGTATTCTTGAGGCCTGGGGCAATGAGCAGTTCTTC. This encodes CASSILEAWGNEQFF.